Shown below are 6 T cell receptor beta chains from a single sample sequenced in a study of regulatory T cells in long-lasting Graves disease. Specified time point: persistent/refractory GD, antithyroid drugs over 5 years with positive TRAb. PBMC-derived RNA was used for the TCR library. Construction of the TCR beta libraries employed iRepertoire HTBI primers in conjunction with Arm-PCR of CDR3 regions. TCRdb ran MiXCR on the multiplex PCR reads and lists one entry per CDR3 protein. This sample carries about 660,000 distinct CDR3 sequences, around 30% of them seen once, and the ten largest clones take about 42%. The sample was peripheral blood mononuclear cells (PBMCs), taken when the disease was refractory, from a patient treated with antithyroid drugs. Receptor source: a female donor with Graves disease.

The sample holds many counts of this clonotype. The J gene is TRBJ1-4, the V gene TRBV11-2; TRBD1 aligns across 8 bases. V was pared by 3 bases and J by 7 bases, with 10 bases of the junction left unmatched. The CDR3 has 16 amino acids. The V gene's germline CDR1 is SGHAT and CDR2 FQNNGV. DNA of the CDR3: TGTGCCAGCAGCTTGGCAGGGGGCGCGGCTGTTGAAAAACTGTTTTTT. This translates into CASSLAGGAAVEKLFF.

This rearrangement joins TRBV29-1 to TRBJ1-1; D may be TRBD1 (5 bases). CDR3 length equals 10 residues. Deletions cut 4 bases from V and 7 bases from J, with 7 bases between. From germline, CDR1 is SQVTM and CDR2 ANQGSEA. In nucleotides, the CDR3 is TGCAGCGTTGGGGACCGTGAAGCTTTCTTT. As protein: CSVGDREAFF.

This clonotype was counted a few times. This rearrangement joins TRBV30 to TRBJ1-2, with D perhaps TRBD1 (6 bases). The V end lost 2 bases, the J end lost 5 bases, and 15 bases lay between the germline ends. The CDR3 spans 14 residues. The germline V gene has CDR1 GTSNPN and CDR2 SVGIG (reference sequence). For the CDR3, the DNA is TGTGCCTGGAGTCGGGACACAACGACGTATGGCTACACCTTC. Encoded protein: CAWSRDTTTYGYTF.

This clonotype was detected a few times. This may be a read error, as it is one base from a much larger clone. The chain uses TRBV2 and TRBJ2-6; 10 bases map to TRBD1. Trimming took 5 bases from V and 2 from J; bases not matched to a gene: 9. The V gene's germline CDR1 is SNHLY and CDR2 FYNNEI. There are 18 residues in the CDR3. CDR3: CASSRRGQGGPGANVLTF. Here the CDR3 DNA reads TGTGCCAGCAGTCGGAGAGGACAGGGGGGGCCTGGGGCCAACGTCCTGACTTTC.

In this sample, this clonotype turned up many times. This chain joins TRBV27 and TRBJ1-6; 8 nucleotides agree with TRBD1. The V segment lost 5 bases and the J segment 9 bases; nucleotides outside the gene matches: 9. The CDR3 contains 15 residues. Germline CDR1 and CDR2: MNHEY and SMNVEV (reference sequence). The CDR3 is CASSPTGGPTSPLHF. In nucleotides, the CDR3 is TGTGCCAGCAGTCCCACAGGGGGTCCTACTTCACCCCTCCACTTT.

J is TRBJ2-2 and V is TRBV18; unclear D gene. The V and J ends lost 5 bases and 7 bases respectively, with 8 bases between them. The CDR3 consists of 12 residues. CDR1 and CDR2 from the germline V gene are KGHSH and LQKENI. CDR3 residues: CASSSANGELFF. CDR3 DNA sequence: TGTGCCAGCTCATCGGCGAACGGGGAGCTGTTTTTT.